The next 7 T cell receptor beta chains were all read from a single sample in a study of cytomegalovirus exposure and HLA in healthy donors. PCR primers comprised 60 Vbeta and 13 Jbeta primers. Sequencing was performed with immunoSEQ multiplex PCR; in TCRdb, only in-frame clones are kept and a portion is missing. This sample has approximately 110,000 clones, with around four fifths found just once. The sample consisted of PBMCs. Receptors were obtained from a woman aged 40 to 50 in good health and CMV-seropositive.

This clone was counted a few times. The CDR3 region has the DNA TGTGCCATCAGCGAGATTAGGGGAATAGATACGCAGTATTTT. This codes for CAISEIRGIDTQYF. V gene TRBV10-3 combines with J gene TRBJ2-3; weak D call: TRBD1 (5 bases). This CDR3 is built from 14 residues. V was cut by 6 bases and J by 5 bases, with 15 bases left in between. Germline V CDR1 and CDR2: ENHRY, SYGVKD.

V gene TRBV7-2 combines with J gene TRBJ2-5; a weak D match, TRBD1 (5 bases). The CDR3 is 14 amino acids. Germline V gives CDR1 SGHTA, CDR2 FQGNSA. V lost 5 bases and J 4 bases, leaving 14 bases between the germline ends. The CDR3 region is CASSTRQSRETQYF. Written as DNA, the CDR3 is TGTGCCAGCAGCACAAGACAGAGTCGAGAGACCCAGTACTTC. The full variable domain, rest sourced from reference TRBV7-2 and TRBJ2-5, is GAGVSQSPSNKVTEKGKDVELRCDPISGHTALYWYRQSLGQGLEFLIYFQGNSAPDKSGLPSDRFSAERTGGSVSTLTIQRTQQEDSAVYLCASSTRQSRETQYFGPGTRLLVL.

This rearrangement joins TRBV28 to TRBJ2-7; tentatively, D is TRBD2 (6 bases). Trimming took off 2 bases at V and 3 bases at J, with 14 bases between the two ends. The length of the CDR3 is 15 residues. Germline V gives CDR1 MDHEN, CDR2 SYDVKM. CDR3 protein: CASSLPAGSGYEQYF. The CDR3 coding sequence is TGTGCCAGCAGTTTACCAGCGGGTAGCGGCTACGAGCAGTACTTC.

V is TRBV7-3 and J is TRBJ2-1; 9 positions agree with TRBD2. Germline assignment: CDR1 SGHTA and CDR2 FQGTGA. The CDR3 has 15 residues. J lost 7 bases, V lost 2 bases, and 6 bases had no gene match. CDR3 coding DNA: TGTGCCAGCAGCTTAGGCGGGGGGGCGGGTAATGAGCAGTTCTTC. Translated: CASSLGGGAGNEQFF.

In this sample, this clone turned up a few times. The chain uses TRBV5-1 and TRBJ2-5; no firm D call. In germline, CDR1 is SGHRS, CDR2 YFSETQ. The V gene lost 3 bases and the J gene lost 6 bases, with 15 bases spanning the gap. This CDR3 is built from 14 residues. CDR3 coding DNA: TGCGCCAGCAGCTCCCGGGTGTCCCAGAAGACCCAGTACTTC. Translation gives CASSSRVSQKTQYF.

V and J are TRBV5-6 and TRBJ2-1, with 14 bases lining up with TRBD2. This CDR3 is 15 amino acids long. Germline CDR1 SGHDT, CDR2 YYEEEE. V shed 5 bases, J shed 9 bases, and the junction held 7 bases outside the gene matches. The CDR3 bases are TGTGCCAGCAGTCCGACTAGCGGGGGGGCAGGTGAGCAGTTCTTC. Translation: CASSPTSGGAGEQFF. The full variable domain, completed using reference TRBV5-6 and TRBJ2-1, is DAGVTQSPTHLIKTRGQQVTLRCSPKSGHDTVSWYQQALGQGPQFIFQYYEEEERQRGNFPDRFSGHQFPNYSSELNVNALLLGDSALYLCASSPTSGGAGEQFFGPGTRLTVL.

This clone was detected only a few times. The gene calls are TRBV29-1 and TRBJ2-2; D is possibly TRBD2 (7 bases). V lost 0 bases, J lost 3 bases, and 14 bases lay in between. The CDR3 covers 16 residues. The V gene's germline CDR1 is SQVTM and CDR2 ANQGSEA. The CDR3 is CSVEDDWGGHTGELFF. The DNA for the CDR3 is TGCAGCGTTGAAGATGATTGGGGGGGGCACACCGGGGAGCTGTTTTTT.